This T cell receptor (beta chain) stems from a study of post-analysis software for immune sequencing data. Study background: The disease courses spanned relapsing-remitting, secondary progressive and progressive-relapsing forms of multiple sclerosis. Study findings and constraints: Strong co-clustering by F measure linked samples that shared a preparation batch. The five TRBV segments detected at higher frequency in patients than in controls included TRBV5-6, TRBV5-1 and TRBV20-1.

This clonotype appeared a few times. Its target is unknown. The CDR3 has 14 amino acids. The ends were cut back, 7 bases at V and 3 bases at J, with 16 bases in the middle. Germline CDR1 SGHTA, CDR2 FQGNSA. Unique molecular identifiers tagged the TCR beta cDNA libraries. TCRdb reprocessed the PCR reads via MiXCR and lists one record per CDR3 protein. This sample carries about 500,000 distinct CDR3 sequences, approximately 45% of them seen once, and the ten largest clones take 9.5% to 13%. The gene calls are TRBV7-2 and TRBJ2-7, with D maybe TRBD2 (5 bases). This TCR was recovered from a girl aged 5 to 17 with multiple sclerosis. Sample: blood. The CDR3 reads CASTGSTSSYEQYF. The CDR3 DNA is TGTGCCAGCACGGGCTCCACTAGTAGCTACGAGCAGTACTTC. The full variable domain, rest sourced from reference TRBV7-2 and TRBJ2-7, is GAGVSQSPSNKVTEKGKDVELRCDPISGHTALYWYRQSLGQGLEFLIYFQGNSAPDKSGLPSDRFSAERTGGSVSTLTIQRTQQEDSAVYLCASTGSTSSYEQYFGPGTRLTVT.